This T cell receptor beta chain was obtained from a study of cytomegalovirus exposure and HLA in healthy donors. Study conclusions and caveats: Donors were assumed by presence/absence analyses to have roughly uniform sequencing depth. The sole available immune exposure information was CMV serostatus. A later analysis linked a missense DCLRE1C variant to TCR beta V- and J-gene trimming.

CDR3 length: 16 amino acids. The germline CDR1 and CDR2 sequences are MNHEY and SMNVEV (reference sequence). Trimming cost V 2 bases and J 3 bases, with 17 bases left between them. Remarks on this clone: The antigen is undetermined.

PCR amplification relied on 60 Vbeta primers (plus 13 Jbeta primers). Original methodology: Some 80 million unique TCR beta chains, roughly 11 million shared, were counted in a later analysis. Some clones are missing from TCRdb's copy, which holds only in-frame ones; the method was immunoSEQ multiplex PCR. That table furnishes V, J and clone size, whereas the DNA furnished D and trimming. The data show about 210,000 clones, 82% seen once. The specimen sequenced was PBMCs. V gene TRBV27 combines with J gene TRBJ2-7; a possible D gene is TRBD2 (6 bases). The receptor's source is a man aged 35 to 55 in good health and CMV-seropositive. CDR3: CASSLNGASADYEQYF. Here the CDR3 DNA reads TGTGCCAGCAGTTTAAATGGGGCTAGCGCCGACTACGAGCAGTACTTC.